This passage covers 24 T cell receptor beta chains from one sample sequenced in a study of T cells in Graves' hyperthyroidism and ophthalmopathy. Using RNA transcripts as the source, TCR beta CDR3 regions were amplified. The study used the HTBI primer set for a first-round RT-PCR of the TCR CDR3. Using its own MiXCR run on the multiplex PCR reads, TCRdb lists one record per CDR3 protein. The sample records about 640,000 distinct CDR3 sequences, roughly 15% being singletons. The specimen was blood. The source is a woman aged 50 to 65 with Graves' ophthalmopathy.

This clonotype appeared a few times. V gene TRBV30 combines with J gene TRBJ2-1, with TRBD2 identical over 7 bases. CDR3 length: 15 amino acids. J gave up 6 bases and V 0 bases, and 8 bases lay outside the gene matches. Germline V lookup: CDR1 GTSNPN, CDR2 SVGIG (reference sequence). The CDR3 DNA reads as TGTGCCTGGAGTGTATTAGGGAGGGAGGGCAATGAGCAGTTCTTC. The encoded protein is CAWSVLGREGNEQFF.

This clonotype was detected a few times. The V and J genes are TRBV5-6 and TRBJ2-1; D gene uncertain. Germline V gene data show CDR1 as SGHDT and CDR2 as YYEEEE. The germline V and J ends were trimmed by 3 bases and 4 bases, with 14 bases remaining between them. This CDR3 is 15 amino acids long. CDR3 bases: TGTGCCAGCAGCTCACCCAGGACGACTTACAATGAGCAGTTCTTC. As protein: CASSSPRTTYNEQFF.

The CDR3 DNA reads TGCGCCAGCAGCCTCGACAGGGTCGGTGAAAAACTGTTTTTT. This translates into CASSLDRVGEKLFF. V and J are TRBV4-3 and TRBJ1-4; 7 positions agree with TRBD1. Unmatched junction bases numbered 6, after V lost 4 bases and J lost 7 bases. The CDR3 loop spans 14 amino acids. Germline CDR1 and CDR2: LGHNA and YSLEER.

Many counts were recorded for this clonotype. The V gene is TRBV20-1, the J gene TRBJ2-2; D is unresolved. Between the trimmed V and J ends, which lost 3 bases and 8 bases, there was a span of 13 bases. Germline V CDR1 and CDR2: DFQATT, SNEGSKA (reference sequence). The CDR3 loop spans 13 amino acids. CDR3 loop: CSASGRMAGELFF. The CDR3 coding sequence is TGCAGTGCTAGCGGCAGAATGGCGGGGGAGCTGTTTTTT.

This clonotype was picked up many times. The chain couples TRBV5-1 to TRBJ2-7; TRBD2 matches 10 bases. V shed 3 bases, J shed 5 bases, and the junction held 5 bases outside the gene matches. CDR1 is SGHRS, CDR2 YFSETQ, per germline. The CDR3 has 14 amino acids. The CDR3 coding sequence is TGCGCCAGCAGCTCTAGCGGGAGAGGAGACGAGCAGTACTTC. Encoded protein: CASSSSGRGDEQYF.

This clonotype showed up many times. The J gene is TRBJ2-3, the V gene TRBV20-1; D may be TRBD1 (5 bases). Germline CDR1 is DFQATT and CDR2 is SNEGSKA (reference sequence). The CDR3 spans 15 residues. V was clipped by 0 bases and J by 4 bases, with 14 bases between them. CDR3 bases: TGCAGTGCTAGAGATCCAGCCAGGGTAGCAGATACGCAGTATTTT. Amino acids: CSARDPARVADTQYF.

This clonotype was recorded a few times. The V gene is TRBV25-1, the J gene TRBJ2-7; TRBD2 matches 10 bases. The CDR3 is 17 residues long. Germline V gives CDR1 MGHDK, CDR2 SYGVNS. Germline trimming cut 4 bases from V and 4 bases from J; bases unmatched to any gene: 13. The CDR3 here is CASSGPPSSGSRYEQYF. In DNA form, the CDR3 reads TGTGCCAGCAGTGGGCCCCCCTCTAGCGGGAGTAGGTACGAGCAGTACTTC.

The chain couples TRBV20-1 to TRBJ1-4; 8 bases are a match to TRBD1. This CDR3 is 15 amino acids long. Losses at the gene ends were 3 bases for V and 7 bases for J; bases not matched to a gene: 10. Germline assignment: CDR1 DFQATT and CDR2 SNEGSKA (reference sequence). The CDR3 DNA reads as TGCAGTGCTAGGGCGATACAGGGGGGTTTTGAAAAACTGTTTTTT. It specifies CSARAIQGGFEKLFF.

This clonotype was seen at least ten times. The chain carries TRBV7-9 and TRBJ2-1, with D tentatively TRBD2 (5 bases). The germline V and J ends were trimmed by 1 base and 3 bases, with 13 bases remaining between them. This CDR3 is 16 amino acids long. CDR1 and CDR2 from the germline V gene are SEHNR and FQNEAQ (reference sequence). This CDR3 is CASSLVVGIGYNEQFF. The CDR3 region has the DNA TGTGCCAGCAGCTTAGTAGTCGGGATAGGCTACAATGAGCAGTTCTTC. Based on the CDR3 plus reference TRBV7-9 and TRBJ2-1, the full variable domain is DTGVSQNPRHKITKRGQNVTFRCDPISEHNRLYWYRQTLGQGPEFLTYFQNEAQLEKSRLLSDRFSAERPKGSFSTLEIQRTEQGDSAMYLCASSLVVGIGYNEQFFGPGTRLTVL.

This clonotype was detected many times. V usage is TRBV9 and J usage is TRBJ2-1; 10 positions agree with TRBD1. This CDR3 has 15 residues. Trimming took 4 bases from V and 8 from J; bases not matched to a gene: 9. Per germline, CDR1 SGDLS and CDR2 YYNGEE. CDR3 DNA: TGTGCCAGCAGCCCGACAGGGGGCTCTTGGGATGAGCAGTTCTTC. Its translation is CASSPTGGSWDEQFF.

The table lists this clonotype with many counts. This chain joins TRBV28 and TRBJ2-1; 10 nucleotides line up with TRBD2. J gave up 0 bases and V 5 bases, and 7 bases lay outside the gene matches. Germline CDR1 reads MDHEN; CDR2 reads SYDVKM. The CDR3 is 17 residues long. CDR3 loop: CASSVLSGGSSYNEQFF. The CDR3 DNA sequence: TGTGCCAGCAGTGTCCTTAGCGGGGGGAGCTCCTACAATGAGCAGTTCTTC.

This clonotype was counted many times. The rearrangement links TRBV11-3 to TRBJ2-2, with D unresolved. The CDR3 has 13 amino acids. The germline V gene has CDR1 SGHNT and CDR2 YENEEA. V was cut by 6 bases and J by 5 bases, with 10 bases left in between. In nucleotides, the CDR3 is TGTGCCAGCAGTCCTCTCACGACCGGGGAGCTGTTTTTT. This encodes CASSPLTTGELFF.

V is TRBV19 and J is TRBJ1-6; a weak D match, TRBD1 (6 bases). The ends were cut back, 7 bases at V and 7 bases at J, with 11 bases in the middle. Germline V lookup: CDR1 LNHDA, CDR2 SQIVND (reference sequence). CDR3 length: 13 amino acids. The CDR3 DNA reads as TGTGCCAGTATGGGGGCTCTGAATTCACCCCTCCACTTT. Translation: CASMGALNSPLHF. The full variable domain, rest sourced from reference TRBV19 and TRBJ1-6, is DGGITQSPKYLFRKEGQNVTLSCEQNLNHDAMYWYRQDPGQGLRLIYYSQIVNDFQKGDIAEGYSVSREKKESFPLTVTSAQKNPTAFYLCASMGALNSPLHFGNGTRLTVT.

This clonotype has ten or more counts. The chain is built from TRBV20-1 and TRBJ2-1; D possibly corresponds to TRBD2 (5 bases). V lost 2 bases, J lost 0 bases, and 14 bases lay in between. The CDR3 is 16 residues long. The germline CDR1 and CDR2 sequences are DFQATT and SNEGSKA (reference sequence). The CDR3, as DNA: TGCAGTGCTAGACGCGGATCGGGGTTCTCCTACAATGAGCAGTTCTTC. This sequence encodes CSARRGSGFSYNEQFF.

This clonotype turned up a few times. The J gene is TRBJ1-2, the V gene TRBV5-1, with D unclear. This CDR3 has 15 amino acids. Per germline, CDR1 SGHRS and CDR2 YFSETQ. V was trimmed by 4 bases and J by 1 base, leaving 14 bases between them. This CDR3 is CASSHWAGSNYGYTF. The CDR3 DNA reads as TGCGCCAGCAGCCATTGGGCTGGGAGTAACTATGGCTACACCTTC.

This clonotype appeared a few times. The chain is built from TRBV28 and TRBJ1-2; a possible D gene is TRBD1 (5 bases). This CDR3 has 17 amino acids. V was clipped by 5 bases and J by 8 bases, with 27 bases between them. CDR1 and CDR2 from the germline V gene are MDHEN and SYDVKM. CDR3 coding DNA: TGTGCCAGCAGTCCAGGACAAGGTGCTACCCTAAGATGGGGCTACACCTTC. This codes for CASSPGQGATLRWGYTF.

This clonotype has at least ten counts. The V call is TRBV10-3, the J call TRBJ1-1; no clear D gene. CDR3 length equals 13 residues. Germline-derived CDR1 and CDR2 are ENHRY and SYGVKD. V was trimmed by 1 base and J by 1 base, leaving 4 bases between them. The CDR3 DNA reads as TGTGCCATCAGTGAGTATAAGAACACTGAAGCTTTCTTT. Residues: CAISEYKNTEAFF.

This clonotype showed up many times. The chain combines TRBV7-3 with TRBJ1-5, with TRBD1 identical over 7 bases. Germline V gene lookup returns CDR1 SGHTA and CDR2 FQGTGA. The V gene end was trimmed by 6 bases and the J gene end by 4 bases; junction bases not matched to a gene: 9. The CDR3 is 15 residues long. Here the CDR3 reads CASRFDRAFNQPQHF. The CDR3 nucleotides read TGTGCCAGCAGATTCGACAGGGCATTTAATCAGCCCCAGCATTTT.

The chain recombines TRBV9 with TRBJ2-1, with D possibly TRBD1 on 6 matching bases. The CDR3 length is 15 residues. CDR1 SGDLS and CDR2 YYNGEE come from the germline V gene. Trimming stripped 0 bases from V and 0 bases from J, with 7 bases between. The CDR3 coding sequence is TGTGCCAGCAGCGTAGGGACAGTCTCCTACAATGAGCAGTTCTTC. This sequence encodes CASSVGTVSYNEQFF.

This clonotype has at least ten counts. V is TRBV9 and J is TRBJ1-6, with D uncertain. V was shortened by 5 bases and J by 0 bases, with 6 bases between the two germline ends. The CDR3 is 14 amino acids. Germline V lookup: CDR1 SGDLS, CDR2 YYNGEE. The CDR3 here is CASSASSYNSPLHF. The CDR3 DNA is TGTGCCAGCAGTGCCAGCTCCTATAATTCACCCCTCCACTTT.

The table lists this clonotype with many counts. This chain uses TRBV28 with TRBJ1-6; 8 positions match TRBD1. J was trimmed by 4 bases and V by 10 bases; bases with no gene match: 6. Germline CDR1 is MDHEN and CDR2 is SYDVKM. The CDR3 length is 14 residues. This chain's CDR3 is CATGQGEYNSPLHF. In nucleotides, the CDR3 is TGTGCCACCGGACAGGGAGAGTATAATTCACCCCTCCACTTT.

This clonotype was seen at least ten times. This chain connects TRBV29-1 to TRBJ2-3; TRBD2 matches at 13 bases. This CDR3 has 18 amino acids. The junction had 12 bases not matched to a gene; V was cut back by 6 bases and J by 0 bases. Germline V gene sequence: CDR1 SQVTM, CDR2 ANQGSEA. CDR3 coding DNA: TGCAGCGTGGACGGACTAGCGGGAGTGAGGACTAGCACAGATACGCAGTATTTT. Translating gives CSVDGLAGVRTSTDTQYF.

This clonotype was recorded at least ten times. This sequence joins TRBV6-6 and TRBJ1-1; TRBD1 aligns across 8 bases. The CDR3 contains 16 residues. Unmatched junction bases numbered 5, after V lost 2 bases and J lost 0 bases. CDR1 and CDR2 (germline): MNHNY, SVGAGI (reference sequence). CDR3 in DNA: TGTGCCAGCAGTTACAGACGACAGGGGCTGAACACTGAAGCTTTCTTT. Translating gives CASSYRRQGLNTEAFF.

The rearrangement uses TRBV24-1 and TRBJ2-7, with D possibly TRBD1 on 5 matching bases. From germline, CDR1 is KGHDR and CDR2 SFDVKD. The CDR3 length is 12 residues. V was cut by 9 bases and J by 3 bases, with 11 bases left in between. This CDR3 is CATRGHDYEQYF. CDR3 DNA: TGTGCCACCCGTGGACACGACTACGAGCAGTACTTC.